A selection of T cell receptor beta chains follows, all from one sample in a study of blood T cell repertoires in COVID-19. Method: immunoSEQ multiplex PCR; TCRdb's copy keeps in-frame clones and lacks some. The sample has 110,000 or so clones; around 80% are singletons. Sequences were obtained from peripheral blood. These TCRs come from a man in his forties or fifties with acute or convalescent COVID-19. Both conserved end residues are part of each CDR3.

J gene,V gene,CDR3 protein
TRBJ1-1,TRBV6-6,CASSYSDRATTEAFF
TRBJ1-1,TRBV13,CASSPSLGGNTEAFF
TRBJ2-7,TRBV5-1,CASSQERLAGVYEQYF
TRBJ2-3,TRBV7-9,CASSLGQGKMDTQYF
TRBJ2-3,TRBV9,CASSVDVGGSDTQYF
TRBJ2-2,TRBV6-1,CASSENRDRPNTGELFF
TRBJ2-3,TRBV5-4,CASSSRGSGRDTQYF
TRBJ2-3,TRBV5-6,CASSLLHRTDTQYF
TRBJ2-7,TRBV6-2/TRBV6-3,CASSNIGTGVYEQYF
TRBJ2-5,TRBV28,CASTPSWTSGSEETQYF
TRBJ2-7,TRBV19,CASSIVGGTSGTYEQYF
TRBJ1-6,TRBV19,CASSTSTGSRSPLHF
TRBJ2-5,TRBV7-3,CASSPTGVQETQYF
TRBJ1-3,TRBV5-1,CASSLMGQGAVGNTIYF
TRBJ2-1,TRBV7-2,CASSLLAGDKNEQFF
TRBJ1-5,TRBV10-3,CAISDRSNQPQHF
TRBJ2-6,TRBV5-1,CASSFKRETAGANVLTF
TRBJ1-6,TRBV11-2,CASSLDPGRNSPLHF